This paragraph reports one TCR beta chain. This specimen comes from a study of blood T cell repertoires in COVID-19. Study-wide background: Sites across the United States, Italy and Spain contributed samples from acute and convalescent COVID-19. Sample material is recorded as cDNA or gDNA derived from T cells, B-cell-depleted T cells, or PBMCs.

The J segment lost 4 bases and the V segment lost 4 bases, leaving 8 bases of the junction unmatched. Germline V gene lookup returns CDR1 SGHRS and CDR2 YFSETQ. CDR3 length equals 15 residues. Per the study methods: How many nucleated cells were present was estimated from reference gene primer amplification. TCRdb's table, derived via immunoSEQ multiplex PCR, lists solely in-frame clones and lacks some. That table furnishes V, J and clone size, whereas the DNA furnished D and trimming. The sample includes 70,000 or so clones, about four fifths of them seen just once. Sequencing input: peripheral blood. The source of this sequence is a man aged 70 or older with acute or convalescent COVID-19. The genes are TRBV5-1 and TRBJ1-2; 9 positions match TRBD1. The CDR3 bases are TGCGCCAGCAGCAAGGAAGGACAGGGGACCTATGGCTACACCTTC. Translating gives CASSKEGQGTYGYTF.